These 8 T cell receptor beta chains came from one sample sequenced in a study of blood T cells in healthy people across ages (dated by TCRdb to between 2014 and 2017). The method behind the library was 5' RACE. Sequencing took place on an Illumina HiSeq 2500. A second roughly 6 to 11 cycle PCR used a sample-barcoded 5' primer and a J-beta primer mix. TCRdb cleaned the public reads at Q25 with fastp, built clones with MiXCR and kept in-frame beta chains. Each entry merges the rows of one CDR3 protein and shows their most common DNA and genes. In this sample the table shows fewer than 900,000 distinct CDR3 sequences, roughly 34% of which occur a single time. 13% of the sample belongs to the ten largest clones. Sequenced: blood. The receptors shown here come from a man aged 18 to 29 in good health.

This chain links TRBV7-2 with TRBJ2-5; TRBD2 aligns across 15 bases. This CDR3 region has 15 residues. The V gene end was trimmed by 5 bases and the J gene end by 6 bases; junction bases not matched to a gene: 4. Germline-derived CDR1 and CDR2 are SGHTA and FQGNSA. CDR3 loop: CASSRTSGGEKTQYF. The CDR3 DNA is TGTGCCAGCAGCCGGACTAGCGGGGGGGAGAAGACCCAGTACTTC.

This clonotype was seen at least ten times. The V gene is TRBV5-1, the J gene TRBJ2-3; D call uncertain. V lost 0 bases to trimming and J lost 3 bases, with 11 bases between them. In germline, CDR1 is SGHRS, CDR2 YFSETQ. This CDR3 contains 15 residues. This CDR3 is CASSLALQRTDTQYF. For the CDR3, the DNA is TGCGCCAGCAGCTTGGCCTTACAGAGGACAGATACGCAGTATTTT.

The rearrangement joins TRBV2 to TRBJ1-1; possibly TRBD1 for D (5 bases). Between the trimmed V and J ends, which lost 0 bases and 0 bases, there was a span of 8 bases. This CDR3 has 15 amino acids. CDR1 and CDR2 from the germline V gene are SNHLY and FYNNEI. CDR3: CASSEALRVNTEAFF. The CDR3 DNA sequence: TGTGCCAGCAGTGAAGCGCTCAGGGTGAACACTGAAGCTTTCTTT.

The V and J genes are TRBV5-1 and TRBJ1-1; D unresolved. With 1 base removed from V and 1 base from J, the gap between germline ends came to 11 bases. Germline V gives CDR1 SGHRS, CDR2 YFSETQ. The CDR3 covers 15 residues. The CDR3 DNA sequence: TGCGCCAGCAGCTTGCAAACCAGCCCGAACACTGAAGCTTTCTTT. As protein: CASSLQTSPNTEAFF.

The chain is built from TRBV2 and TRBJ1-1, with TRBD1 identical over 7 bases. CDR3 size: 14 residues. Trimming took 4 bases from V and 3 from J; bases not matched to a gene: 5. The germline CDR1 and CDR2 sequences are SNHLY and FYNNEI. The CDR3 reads CASSVAGGDTEAFF. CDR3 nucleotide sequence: TGTGCCAGCAGTGTGGCAGGGGGGGACACTGAAGCTTTCTTT.

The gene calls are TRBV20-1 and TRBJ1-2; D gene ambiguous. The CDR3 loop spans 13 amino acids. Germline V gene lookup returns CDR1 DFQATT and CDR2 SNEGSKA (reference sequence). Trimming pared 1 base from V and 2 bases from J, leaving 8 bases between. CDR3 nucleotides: TGCAGTGCTAGAGTCGCGGAAAACTATGGCTACACCTTC. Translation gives CSARVAENYGYTF.

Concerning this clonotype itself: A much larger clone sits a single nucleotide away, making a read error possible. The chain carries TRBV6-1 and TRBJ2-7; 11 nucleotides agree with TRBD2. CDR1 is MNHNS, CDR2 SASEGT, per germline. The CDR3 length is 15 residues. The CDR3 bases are TGTGCAAGCAGTGAAGGTCTAGCGGGGGGTAATGAGCAGTACTTC. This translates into CASSEGLAGGNEQYF.

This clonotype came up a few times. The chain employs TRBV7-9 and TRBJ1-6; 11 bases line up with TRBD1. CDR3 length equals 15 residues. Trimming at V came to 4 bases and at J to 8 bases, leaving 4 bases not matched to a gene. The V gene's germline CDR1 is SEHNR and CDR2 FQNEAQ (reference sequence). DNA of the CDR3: TGTGCCAGCAGCTCCGGACAGGGGGCGTATTCACCCCTCCACTTT. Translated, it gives CASSSGQGAYSPLHF.